The TCR beta chain described here comes from a study of OX40 agonist ivuxolimab in advanced cancers. Study-level background: In this cohort, patients received ivuxolimab, an agonistic anti-OX40 (CD134) antibody. Dose-escalation cases comprised hepatocellular carcinoma, melanoma, renal cell or head and neck cancer.

Clones were sequenced by immunoSEQ multiplex PCR, and TCRdb holds only the in-frame ones, with some missing. The table shows under 90,000 clones, with approximately 89% occurring only once. Source: CD4+ or CD8+ T cells sorted from blood, taken in a trial of the OX40 agonist ivuxolimab. The receptor's source is an adult with an advanced solid tumor such as melanoma, head and neck, liver or kidney cancer.

The CDR3 spells CASATGGTNEKLFF. As DNA, the CDR3 is TGCGCCAGCGCAACAGGGGGGACTAATGAAAAACTGTTTTTT. The V call is TRBV5-1, the J call TRBJ1-4; TRBD1 aligns across 8 bases. Germline assignment: CDR1 SGHRS and CDR2 YFSETQ. Trimming took 7 bases from V and 2 from J; bases not matched to a gene: 4. This CDR3 has 14 amino acids.